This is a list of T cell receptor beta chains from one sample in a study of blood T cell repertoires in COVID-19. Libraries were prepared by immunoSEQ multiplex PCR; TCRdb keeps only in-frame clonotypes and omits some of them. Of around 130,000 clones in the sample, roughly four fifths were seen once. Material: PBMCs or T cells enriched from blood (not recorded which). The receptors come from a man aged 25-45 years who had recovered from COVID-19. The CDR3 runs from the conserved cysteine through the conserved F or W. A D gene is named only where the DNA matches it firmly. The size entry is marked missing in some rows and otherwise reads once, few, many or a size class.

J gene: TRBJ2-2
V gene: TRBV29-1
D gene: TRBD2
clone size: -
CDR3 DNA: TGCAGCGTCGAGGGACTAGCGGGGGCGAACACCGGGGAGCTGTTTTTT
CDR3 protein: CSVEGLAGANTGELFF

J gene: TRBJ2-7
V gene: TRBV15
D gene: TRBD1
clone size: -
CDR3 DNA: TGTGCCACCAGCAGGGGAAACCCGGACAGGAAGAACTCCTACGAGCAGTACTTC
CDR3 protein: CATSRGNPDRKNSYEQYF

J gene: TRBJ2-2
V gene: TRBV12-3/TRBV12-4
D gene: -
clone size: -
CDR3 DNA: TGTGCCAGCAGTTTATCGTACACCGGGGAGCTGTTTTTT
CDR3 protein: CASSLSYTGELFF

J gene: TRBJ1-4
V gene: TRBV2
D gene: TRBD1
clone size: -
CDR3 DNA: TGTGCCAGCAGTAGACAGGGCATGAATGAAAAACTGTTTTTT
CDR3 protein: CASSRQGMNEKLFF

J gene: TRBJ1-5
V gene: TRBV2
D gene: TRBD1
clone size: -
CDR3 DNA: TGTGCCAGCAGGAAAGAACGGGACAGGAATCAGCCCCAGCATTTT
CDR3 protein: CASRKERDRNQPQHF

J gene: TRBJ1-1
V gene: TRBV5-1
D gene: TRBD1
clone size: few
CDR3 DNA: TGCGCCAGCCGACCAACGGGACAGGGGGCGGTGAACACTGAAGCTTTCTTT
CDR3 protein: CASRPTGQGAVNTEAFF

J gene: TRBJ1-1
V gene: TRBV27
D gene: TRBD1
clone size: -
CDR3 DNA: TGTGCCAGCAGTATCCTAGGACAGGGGAGCACTGAAGCTTTCTTT
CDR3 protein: CASSILGQGSTEAFF

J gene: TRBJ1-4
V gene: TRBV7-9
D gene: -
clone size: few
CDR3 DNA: TGTGCCAGCAGCAGAGCAGGGTTTGGTGAAAAACTGTTTTTT
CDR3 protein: CASSRAGFGEKLFF

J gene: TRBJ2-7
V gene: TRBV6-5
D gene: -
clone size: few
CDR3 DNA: TGTGCCAGCAGTCCAAGCCTGACAGAGGCCGAGCAGTACTTC
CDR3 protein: CASSPSLTEAEQYF

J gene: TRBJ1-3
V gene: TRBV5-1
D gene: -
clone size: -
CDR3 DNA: TGCGCCAGCAGCCTGACAGCCGGTGGAAACACCATATATTTT
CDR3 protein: CASSLTAGGNTIYF

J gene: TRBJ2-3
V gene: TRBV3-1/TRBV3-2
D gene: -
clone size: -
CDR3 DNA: TGTGCCAGCAGCCAAGGCACCAGTGCGCAGTATTTT
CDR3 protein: CASSQGTSAQYF

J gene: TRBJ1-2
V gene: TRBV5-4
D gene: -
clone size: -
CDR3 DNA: TGTGCCAGTAAACAGGGTCCGGACTATGGCTACACCTTC
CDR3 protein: CASKQGPDYGYTF

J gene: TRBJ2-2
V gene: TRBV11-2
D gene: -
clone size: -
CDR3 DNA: TGTGCCAGCAGCCCCAACAGGGCGGTGGGCACCGGGGAGCTGTTTTTT
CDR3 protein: CASSPNRAVGTGELFF

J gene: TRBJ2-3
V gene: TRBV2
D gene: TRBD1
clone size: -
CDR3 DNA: TGTGCCAGCAGCCGGGACAGGGGGCTGATGGATACGCAGTATTTT
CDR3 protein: CASSRDRGLMDTQYF

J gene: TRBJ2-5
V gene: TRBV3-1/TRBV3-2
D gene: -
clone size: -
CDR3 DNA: TGTGCCAGCAGCCAAAGAGGAGCTCTTGGTGAGACCCAGTACTTC
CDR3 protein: CASSQRGALGETQYF

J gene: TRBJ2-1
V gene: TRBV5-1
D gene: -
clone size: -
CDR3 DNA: TGCGCCAGCAGCTTGGTCTTGTCAGGGGTCAATGAGCAGTTCTTC
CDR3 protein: CASSLVLSGVNEQFF

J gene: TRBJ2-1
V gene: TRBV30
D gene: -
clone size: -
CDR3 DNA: TGTGCCTGGAAAGGGGGTAGCTCCTACAATGAGCAGTTCTTC
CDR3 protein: CAWKGGSSYNEQFF

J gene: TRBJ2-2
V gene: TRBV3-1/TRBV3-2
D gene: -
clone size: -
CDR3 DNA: TGTGCCAGCAGCCAAGCGGCGAACACCGGGGAGCTGTTTTTT
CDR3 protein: CASSQAANTGELFF

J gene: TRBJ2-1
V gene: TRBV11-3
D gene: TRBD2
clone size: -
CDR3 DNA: TGTGCCAGCAGCTTAGATGGGCGGGAGGGCCTCGATGAGCAGTTCTTC
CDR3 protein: CASSLDGREGLDEQFF

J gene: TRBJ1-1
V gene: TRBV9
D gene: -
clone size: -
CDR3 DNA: TGTGCCAGCAGCGAGCGGGGAGAGAACACTGAAGCTTTCTTT
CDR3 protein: CASSERGENTEAFF

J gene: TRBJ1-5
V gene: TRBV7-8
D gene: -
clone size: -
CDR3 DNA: TGTGCCAGCAGCTTAGTGGCGGATCAGCCCCAGCATTTT
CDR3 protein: CASSLVADQPQHF

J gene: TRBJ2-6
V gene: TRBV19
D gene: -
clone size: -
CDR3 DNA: TGTGCCAGTAGTATTCCGAGATTCTCTGGGGCCAACGTCCTGACTTTC
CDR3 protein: CASSIPRFSGANVLTF

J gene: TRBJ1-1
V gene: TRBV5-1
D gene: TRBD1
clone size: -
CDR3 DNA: TGCGCCAGCAGCTTGGGACAGGGGCTGTCTGAAGCTTTCTTT
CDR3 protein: CASSLGQGLSEAFF

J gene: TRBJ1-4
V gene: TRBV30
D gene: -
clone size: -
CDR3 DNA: TGTGCCTGGAGTGTCCCAGAACCCGGGGAAAAACTGTTTTTT
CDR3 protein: CAWSVPEPGEKLFF

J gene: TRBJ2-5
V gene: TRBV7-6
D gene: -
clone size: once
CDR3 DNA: TGTGCCAGCAGCTTGGGACTCTTCCAAGAGACCCAGTACTTC
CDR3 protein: CASSLGLFQETQYF

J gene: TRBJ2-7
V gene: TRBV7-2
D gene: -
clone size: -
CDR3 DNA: TGTGCCAGCAGCGTGGGACATATATCCTACGAGCAGTACTTC
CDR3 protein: CASSVGHISYEQYF

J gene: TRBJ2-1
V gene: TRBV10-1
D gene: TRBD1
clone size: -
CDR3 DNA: TGCGCCAGCAGTAGGGACAGGCGAGACAATGAGCAGTTCTTC
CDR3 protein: CASSRDRRDNEQFF

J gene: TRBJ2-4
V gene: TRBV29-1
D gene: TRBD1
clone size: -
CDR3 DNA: TGCAGCGGGGAAGACAGGGGTTTAGGCATTCAGTACTTC
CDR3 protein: CSGEDRGLGIQYF

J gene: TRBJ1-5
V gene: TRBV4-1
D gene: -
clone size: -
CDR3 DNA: TGCGCCAGCAGCCAAGATTTTGTGTTGAGAGATCAGCCCCAGCATTTT
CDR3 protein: CASSQDFVLRDQPQHF

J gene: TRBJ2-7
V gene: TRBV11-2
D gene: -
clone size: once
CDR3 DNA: TGTGCCAGCAGCTTAGAGCTCAGTACCTCCTACGAGCAGTACTTC
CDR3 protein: CASSLELSTSYEQYF

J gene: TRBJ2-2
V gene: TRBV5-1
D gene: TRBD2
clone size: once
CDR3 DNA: TGCGCCAGCAGCTTGGGACCAGCGGGAGAGTCTTTCGGGGAGCTGTTTTTT
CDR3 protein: CASSLGPAGESFGELFF

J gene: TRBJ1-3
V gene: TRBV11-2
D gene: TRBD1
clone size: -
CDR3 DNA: TGTGCCAGCAGCTTAGGACAGGGTGGAGGACCCTCGAGAAACACCATATATTTT
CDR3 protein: CASSLGQGGGPSRNTIYF

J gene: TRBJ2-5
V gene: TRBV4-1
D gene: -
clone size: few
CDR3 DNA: TGCGCCAGCAGCCAAGATCCCCTCGAGACCCAGTACTTC
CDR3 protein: CASSQDPLETQYF

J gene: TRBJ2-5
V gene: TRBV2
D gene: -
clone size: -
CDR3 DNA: TGTGCCAGCAGTGACCGGGGAGAGACCCAGTACTTC
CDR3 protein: CASSDRGETQYF

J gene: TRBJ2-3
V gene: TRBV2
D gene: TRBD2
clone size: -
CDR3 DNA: TGTGCCAGCAACAGCGGGAGGGCTCCGGGGGATACGCAGTATTTT
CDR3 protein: CASNSGRAPGDTQYF

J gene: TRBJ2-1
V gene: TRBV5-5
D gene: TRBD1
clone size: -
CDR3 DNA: TGTGCCAGCAGCTTGGCCCTAGGACAGGGAGTTGGTGAGCAGTTCTTC
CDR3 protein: CASSLALGQGVGEQFF

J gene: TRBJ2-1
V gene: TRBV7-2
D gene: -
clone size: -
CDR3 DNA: TGTGCCAGCAGCTTATCGCCGTCCGGTGAGCAGTTCTTC
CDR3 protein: CASSLSPSGEQFF

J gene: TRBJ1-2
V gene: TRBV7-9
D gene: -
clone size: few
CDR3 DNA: TGTGCCAGCGACAGCTTAGCACTTGGCTACACCTTC
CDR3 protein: CASDSLALGYTF

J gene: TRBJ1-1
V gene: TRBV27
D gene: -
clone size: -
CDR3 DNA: TGTGCCAGCAGTCCAACTATGACAGGATATGGCACTGAAGCTTTCTTT
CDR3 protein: CASSPTMTGYGTEAFF

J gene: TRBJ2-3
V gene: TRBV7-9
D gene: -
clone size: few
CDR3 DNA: TGTGCCAGCAGCTTAACAGGACCTAGCACAGATACGCAGTATTTT
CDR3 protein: CASSLTGPSTDTQYF

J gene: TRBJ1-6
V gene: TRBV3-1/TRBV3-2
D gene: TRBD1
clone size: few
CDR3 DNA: TGTGCCAGCAGCCGGACAGGCGGCTCACCCCTCCACTTT
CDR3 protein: CASSRTGGSPLHF

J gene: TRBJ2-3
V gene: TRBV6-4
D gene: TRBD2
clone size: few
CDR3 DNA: TGTGCCAGCAGTGACTCTAGCGGGGCAGATACGCAGTATTTT
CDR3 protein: CASSDSSGADTQYF

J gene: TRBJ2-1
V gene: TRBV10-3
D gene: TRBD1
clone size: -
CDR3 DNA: TGTGCCATCAGCCCCGACAGGGGGCGCGAGTTCTTC
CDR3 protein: CAISPDRGREFF

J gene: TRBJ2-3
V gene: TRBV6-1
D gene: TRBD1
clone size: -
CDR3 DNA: TGTGCCAGCAGTGAAAAGACAGGGGGCATCACGCAGTATTTT
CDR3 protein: CASSEKTGGITQYF

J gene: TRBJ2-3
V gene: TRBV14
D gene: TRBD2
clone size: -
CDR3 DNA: TGTGCCAGCAGCCACGGGACTAGCGGGGGTCTGACGCAGTATTTT
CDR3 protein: CASSHGTSGGLTQYF

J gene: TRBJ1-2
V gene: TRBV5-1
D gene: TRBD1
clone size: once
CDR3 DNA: TGCGCCAGCAGCGGGGGGACAGGGGAAAAAGTTTACTATGGCTACACCTTC
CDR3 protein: CASSGGTGEKVYYGYTF

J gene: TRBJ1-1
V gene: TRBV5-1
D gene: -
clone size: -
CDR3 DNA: TGCGCCAGCAGCTTGGAACGGGGGAGAGACACTGAAGCTTTCTTT
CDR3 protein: CASSLERGRDTEAFF

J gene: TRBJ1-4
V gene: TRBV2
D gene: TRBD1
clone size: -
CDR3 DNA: TGTGCCAGCAATGGACAGGAAAATGAAAAACTGTTTTTT
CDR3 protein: CASNGQENEKLFF

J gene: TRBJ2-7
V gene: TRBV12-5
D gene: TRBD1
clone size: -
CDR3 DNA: TGTGCTAGTGGTTTGACAGGGGGCTCCTACGAGCAGTACTTC
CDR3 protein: CASGLTGGSYEQYF

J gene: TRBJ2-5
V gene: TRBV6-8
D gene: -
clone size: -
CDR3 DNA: TGTGCCAGCAGTTACTCGAGAGAAGGACACTCACCATGGGTGACCCAGTACTTC
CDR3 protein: CASSYSREGHSPWVTQYF

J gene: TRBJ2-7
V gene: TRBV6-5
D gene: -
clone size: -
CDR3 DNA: TGTGCCAGCAGTTACTCCGGCGGAATCTACGAGCAGTACTTC
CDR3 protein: CASSYSGGIYEQYF

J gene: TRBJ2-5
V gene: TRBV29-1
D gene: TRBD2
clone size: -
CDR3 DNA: TGCAGCGTTGAAGATCTAGCGGGAGCCGAGACCCAGTACTTC
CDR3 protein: CSVEDLAGAETQYF